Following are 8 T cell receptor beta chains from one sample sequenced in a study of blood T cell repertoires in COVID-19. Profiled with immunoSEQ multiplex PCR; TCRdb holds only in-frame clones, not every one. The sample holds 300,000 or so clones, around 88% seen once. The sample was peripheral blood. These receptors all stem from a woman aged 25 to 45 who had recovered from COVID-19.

CDR3 protein: CASSLVILQGAAYEQYF. The CDR3 nucleotides are TGTGCCAGCAGCTTGGTAATCCTACAGGGGGCTGCCTACGAGCAGTACTTC. This chain links TRBV5-6 with TRBJ2-7; TRBD1 matches at 9 bases. Germline assignment: CDR1 SGHDT and CDR2 YYEEEE. The V segment lost 0 bases and the J segment 2 bases; nucleotides outside the gene matches: 9. The CDR3 contains 17 residues.

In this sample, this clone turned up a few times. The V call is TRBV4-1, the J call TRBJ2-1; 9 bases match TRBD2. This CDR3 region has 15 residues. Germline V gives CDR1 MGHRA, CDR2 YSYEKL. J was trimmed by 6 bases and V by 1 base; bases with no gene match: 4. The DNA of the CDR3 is TGCGCCAGCAGCCAAGGTGCGGGGGGGTCCAATGAGCAGTTCTTC. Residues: CASSQGAGGSNEQFF.

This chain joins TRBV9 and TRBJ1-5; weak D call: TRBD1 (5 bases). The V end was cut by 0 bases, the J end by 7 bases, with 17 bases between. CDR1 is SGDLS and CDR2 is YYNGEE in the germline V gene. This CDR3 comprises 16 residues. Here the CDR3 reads CASSVGGQGLEQPQHF. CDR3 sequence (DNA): TGTGCCAGCAGCGTAGGAGGCCAGGGCTTAGAGCAGCCCCAGCATTTT.

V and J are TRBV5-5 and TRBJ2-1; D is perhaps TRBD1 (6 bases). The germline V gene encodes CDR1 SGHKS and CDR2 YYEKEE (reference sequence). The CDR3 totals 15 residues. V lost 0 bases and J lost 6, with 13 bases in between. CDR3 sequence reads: CASSLGWGRGNEQFF. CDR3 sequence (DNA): TGTGCCAGCAGCTTGGGCTGGGGGCGCGGCAATGAGCAGTTCTTC.

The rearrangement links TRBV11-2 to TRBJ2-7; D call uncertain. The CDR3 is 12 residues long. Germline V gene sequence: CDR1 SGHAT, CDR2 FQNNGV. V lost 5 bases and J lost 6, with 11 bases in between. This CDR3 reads CASSPSSTEQYF. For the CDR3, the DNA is TGTGCCAGCAGCCCGTCTTCTACCGAGCAGTACTTC.

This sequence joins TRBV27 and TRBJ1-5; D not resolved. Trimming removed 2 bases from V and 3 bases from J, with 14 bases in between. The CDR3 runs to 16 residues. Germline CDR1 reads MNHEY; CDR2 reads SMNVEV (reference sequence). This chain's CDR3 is CASSLNAGGLNQPQHF. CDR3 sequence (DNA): TGTGCCAGCAGTTTAAACGCAGGAGGCCTCAATCAGCCCCAGCATTTT.

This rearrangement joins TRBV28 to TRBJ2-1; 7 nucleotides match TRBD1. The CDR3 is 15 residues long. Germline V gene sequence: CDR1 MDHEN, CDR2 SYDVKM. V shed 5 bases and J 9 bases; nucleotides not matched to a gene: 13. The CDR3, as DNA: TGTGCCAGCAGTCCTATTCTCGGACAGGCCACTGAGCAGTTCTTC. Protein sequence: CASSPILGQATEQFF.

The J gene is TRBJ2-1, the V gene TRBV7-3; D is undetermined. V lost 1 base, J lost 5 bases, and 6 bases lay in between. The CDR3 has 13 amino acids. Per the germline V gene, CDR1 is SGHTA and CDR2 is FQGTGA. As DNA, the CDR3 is TGTGCCAGCAGCTTAAGCCAGGACAATGAGCAGTTCTTC. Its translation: CASSLSQDNEQFF.